The 13 T cell receptor beta chains reported below all come from one sample, sequenced in a study of T cell responses to AZD1222 COVID-19 vaccine. Assay: immunoSEQ multiplex PCR; the TCRdb copy retains only in-frame clones and omits some. The table shows some 56,000 clones, with approximately 85% occurring only once. Sequences were derived from peripheral blood, sampled on day 0 of AZD1222 vaccination. These receptors originate from an adult in good health.

The table lists this clone with a count of one. This chain connects TRBV30 to TRBJ1-5; D is possibly TRBD1 (6 bases). The CDR3 is made up of 15 amino acids. V lost 0 bases to trimming and J lost 8 bases, with 17 bases between them. The germline V gene encodes CDR1 GTSNPN and CDR2 SVGIG (reference sequence). The CDR3 here is CAWSVLSGDVEPQHF. For the CDR3, the DNA is TGTGCCTGGAGTGTACTGTCAGGGGACGTGGAGCCCCAGCATTTT.

CDR3 loop: CASSRRTRSSYNEQFF. DNA for the CDR3: TGTGCCAGCAGCCGACGGACTCGAAGCTCCTACAATGAGCAGTTCTTC. The rearrangement links TRBV3-1 (or the pseudogene TRBV3-2) to TRBJ2-1; weak D call: TRBD2 (5 bases). V was clipped by 4 bases and J by 0 bases, with 13 bases between them. The CDR3 spans 16 residues. From germline, CDR1 is LGHDT and CDR2 YNNKEL (reference sequence).

The V gene is TRBV27, the J gene TRBJ1-2; D is possibly TRBD1 (6 bases). Deletions cut 5 bases from V and 7 bases from J, with 23 bases between. This CDR3 is 16 amino acids long. CDR1 MNHEY and CDR2 SMNVEV come from the germline V gene (reference sequence). The CDR3 reads CASSQTPGALSLGYTF. As DNA, the CDR3 is TGTGCCAGCAGTCAGACTCCAGGGGCTCTATCACTTGGCTACACCTTC.

The CDR3 region is CASSLDRDYGYTF. The CDR3 DNA is TGTGCCAGCAGCTTAGACAGGGACTATGGCTACACCTTC. The chain combines TRBV7-2 with TRBJ1-2; D is possibly TRBD1 (6 bases). The CDR3 totals 13 residues. Germline loops: CDR1 SGHTA, CDR2 FQGNSA. The germline V and J ends were trimmed by 1 base and 3 bases, with 6 bases remaining between them.

V is TRBV3-1 (or the pseudogene TRBV3-2) and J is TRBJ1-1; tentative D call: TRBD1 (6 bases). The V and J ends lost 1 base and 1 base respectively, with 10 bases between them. The germline V gene has CDR1 LGHDT and CDR2 YNNKEL (reference sequence). This CDR3 region has 15 residues. The CDR3 loop is CASSQVRGANTEAFF. The CDR3 region has the DNA TGTGCCAGCAGCCAAGTTCGGGGGGCGAACACTGAAGCTTTCTTT.

The rearrangement links TRBV21-1 to TRBJ1-3. TRBV21-1 is listed as a pseudogene. The CDR3 runs to 17 residues. CDR3 region: CASSPRDGKSSGNTIYF. DNA for the CDR3: TGTGCCAGCAGCCCCCGGGACGGCAAGAGCTCTGGAAACACCATATATTTT.

V gene TRBV6-6 combines with J gene TRBJ1-2; perhaps TRBD1 as D (6 bases). V lost 1 base and J lost 1, with 10 bases in between. Germline V gene lookup returns CDR1 MNHNY and CDR2 SVGAGI (reference sequence). The CDR3 consists of 15 residues. CDR3 bases: TGTGCCAGCAGTTACTACAGGGCTGGTAACTATGGCTACACCTTC. This translates into CASSYYRAGNYGYTF.

This clone showed up just once. The chain is built from TRBV7-9 and TRBJ2-3; TRBD1 might be the D (7 bases). Germline CDR1 is SEHNR and CDR2 is FQNEAQ (reference sequence). The CDR3 runs to 14 residues. Trimming pared 4 bases from V and 3 bases from J, leaving 11 bases between. The CDR3 loop is CASSSTGRTDTQYF. The CDR3 coding sequence is TGTGCCAGCAGCTCGACAGGGAGGACAGATACGCAGTATTTT.

The chain recombines TRBV29-1 with TRBJ2-1; D gene ambiguous. The CDR3 has 14 residues. Germline V gene data show CDR1 as SQVTM and CDR2 as ANQGSEA. The V end lost 4 bases, the J end lost 1 base, and 11 bases lay between the germline ends. CDR3 sequence: CSVVGFGSYNEQFF. The CDR3 bases are TGCAGCGTTGTCGGATTCGGGTCCTACAATGAGCAGTTCTTC.

This chain joins TRBV11-1 and TRBJ2-1; D possibly uses TRBD1 or TRBD2 (5 bases each). Between the trimmed V and J ends, which lost 5 bases and 7 bases, there was a span of 9 bases. Germline CDR1 SGHAT, CDR2 FQDESV (reference sequence). The CDR3 covers 12 residues. CDR3 region: CASSQWGNEQFF. CDR3 nucleotides: TGTGCCAGCAGCCAGTGGGGGAATGAGCAGTTCTTC. The entire variable domain, with the rest obtained from reference TRBV11-1 and TRBJ2-1, is as follows: EAEVAQSPRYKITEKSQAVAFWCDPISGHATLYWYRQILGQGPELLVQFQDESVVDDSQLPKDRFSAERLKGVDSTLKIQPAELGDSAMYLCASSQWGNEQFFGPGTRLTVL.

V gene TRBV4-1 combines with J gene TRBJ2-1; TRBD2 matches at 9 bases. CDR1 and CDR2 (germline): MGHRA, YSYEKL. V trimming: 0 bases; J trimming: 8 bases; junction bases outside the gene matches: 11. This CDR3 has 17 residues. As DNA, the CDR3 is TGCGCCAGCAGCCAAGATCGTGGCAGCGGGGGGTACGATGAGCAGTTCTTC. It is translated as CASSQDRGSGGYDEQFF.

The chain employs TRBV2 and TRBJ2-7, with D possibly TRBD2 on 6 matching bases. The length of the CDR3 is 15 residues. CDR1 and CDR2 from the germline V gene are SNHLY and FYNNEI. V was pared by 0 bases and J by 1 base, with 10 bases between. As DNA, the CDR3 is TGTGCCAGCAGTGAAGCTCTTGCGGGGTCCTACGAGCAGTACTTC. Its translation is CASSEALAGSYEQYF.

Points on this clone: The same CDR3 is also encoded by other DNA sequences in this sample. This chain connects TRBV6-1 to TRBJ2-3; 9 bases fit TRBD2. The CDR3 runs to 16 residues. Germline V gene lookup returns CDR1 MNHNS and CDR2 SASEGT. V shed 3 bases and J 0 bases; nucleotides not matched to a gene: 4. CDR3 region: CASSEAGGVSTDTQYF. The CDR3 DNA follows: TGTGCCAGCAGTGAGGCGGGAGGGGTGAGCACAGATACGCAGTATTTT.